Presented here are 4 T cell receptor beta chains from one specimen sequenced in a study of blood T cell repertoires in COVID-19. Method: immunoSEQ multiplex PCR; TCRdb's copy keeps in-frame clones and lacks some. The sample lists a few hundred thousand clones, 90% occurring once. Sequenced: peripheral blood. The receptors were sampled from a woman aged 55-70 years with COVID-19, enrolled during active disease.

The chain uses TRBV7-2 and TRBJ1-1; TRBD1 agrees at 8 bases. V lost 5 bases and J lost 7; bases outside the gene matches: 9. CDR1 SGHTA and CDR2 FQGNSA come from the germline V gene. This CDR3 has 14 residues. The CDR3 protein is CASSVTGGGFEAFF. The CDR3 nucleotides are TGTGCCAGCAGCGTCACAGGGGGGGGCTTTGAAGCTTTCTTT.

The V and J genes are TRBV7-9 and TRBJ2-7; D not certain. From germline, CDR1 is SEHNR and CDR2 FQNEAQ (reference sequence). The CDR3 has 13 amino acids. Trimming removed 4 bases at V and 0 bases at J, with 7 bases between. Here the CDR3 reads CASSSRNSYEQYF. The CDR3 nucleotides are TGTGCCAGCAGCTCCAGGAACTCCTACGAGCAGTACTTC.

The gene calls are TRBV9 and TRBJ1-1; D remains unclear. Deletions cut 3 bases from V and 0 bases from J, with 12 bases between. The germline gives CDR1 SGDLS, CDR2 YYNGEE. The CDR3 is 15 residues long. In DNA form, the CDR3 reads TGTGCCAGCAGCGACCGGGGTGATATGAACACTGAAGCTTTCTTT. As protein: CASSDRGDMNTEAFF.

CDR3 in amino acids: CASSVGRLAGSDTQYF. DNA for the CDR3: TGTGCCAGCAGCGTAGGTCGGCTAGCGGGGTCAGATACGCAGTATTTT. This sequence joins TRBV9 and TRBJ2-3, with TRBD2 matching over 9 bases. With V trimmed by 0 bases and J by 4 bases, 6 bases remained unmatched. Germline CDR1 SGDLS, CDR2 YYNGEE. The CDR3 covers 16 residues. Full variable domain (rest looked up from reference TRBV9 and TRBJ2-3): DSGVTQTPKHLITATGQRVTLRCSPRSGDLSVYWYQQSLDQGLQFLIQYYNGEERAKGNILERFSAQQFPDLHSELNLSSLELGDSALYFCASSVGRLAGSDTQYFGPGTRLTVL.